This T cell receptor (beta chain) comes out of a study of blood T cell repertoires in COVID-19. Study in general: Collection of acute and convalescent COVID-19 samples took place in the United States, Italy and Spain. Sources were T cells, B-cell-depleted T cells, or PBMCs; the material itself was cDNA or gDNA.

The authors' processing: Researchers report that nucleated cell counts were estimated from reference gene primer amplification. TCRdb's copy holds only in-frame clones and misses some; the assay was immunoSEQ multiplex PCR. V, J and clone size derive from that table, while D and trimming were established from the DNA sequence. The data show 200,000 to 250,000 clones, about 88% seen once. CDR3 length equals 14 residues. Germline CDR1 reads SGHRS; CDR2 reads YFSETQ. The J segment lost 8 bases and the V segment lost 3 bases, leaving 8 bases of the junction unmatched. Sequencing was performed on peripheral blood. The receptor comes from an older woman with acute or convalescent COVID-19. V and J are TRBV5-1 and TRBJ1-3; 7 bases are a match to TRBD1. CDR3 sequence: CASSSPDRSHTIYF. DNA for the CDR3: TGCGCCAGCAGCTCACCGGACAGGAGTCACACCATATATTTT.